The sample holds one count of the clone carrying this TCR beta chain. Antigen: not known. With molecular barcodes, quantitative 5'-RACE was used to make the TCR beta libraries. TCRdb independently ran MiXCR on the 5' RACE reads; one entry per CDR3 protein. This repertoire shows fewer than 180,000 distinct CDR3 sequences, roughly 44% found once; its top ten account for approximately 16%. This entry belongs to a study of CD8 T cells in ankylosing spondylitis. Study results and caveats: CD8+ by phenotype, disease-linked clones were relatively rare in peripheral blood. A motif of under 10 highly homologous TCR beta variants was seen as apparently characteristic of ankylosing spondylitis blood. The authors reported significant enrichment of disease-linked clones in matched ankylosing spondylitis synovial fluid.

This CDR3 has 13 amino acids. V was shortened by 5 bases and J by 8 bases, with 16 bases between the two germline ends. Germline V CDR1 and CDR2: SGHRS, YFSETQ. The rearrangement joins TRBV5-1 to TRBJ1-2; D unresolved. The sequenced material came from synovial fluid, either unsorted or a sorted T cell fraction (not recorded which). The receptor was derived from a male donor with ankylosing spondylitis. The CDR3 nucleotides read TGCGCCAGCAGGAAGAGGTCCAGTCGGGGCTACACCTTC. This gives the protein CASRKRSSRGYTF.